The source of this T cell receptor beta chain is a study of blood T cell repertoires in COVID-19 (dated by TCRdb to between 2020 and 2021). In terms of the full investigation: The collaborator samples originated in the United States, Italy and Spain and spanned the acute and convalescent phases of COVID-19. The prospective study material was composed of cDNA or gDNA derived from T cells, B-cell-depleted T cells, or PBMCs. Deeply sampled blood TCRbeta repertoires from subjects exposed to, actively infected with, or recovered from COVID-19 were included in the dataset. The repertoires were released in a freely available public database intended as a resource for research on the immune response to SARS-CoV-2. The samples were drawn from the first 160 participants of the ongoing ImmuneRACE study and from 1,254 subjects provided by 6 global collaborators. The sample metadata nearly always contained a de-identified subject ID, COVID-19 status, age in years and sex. HLA class I and class II types, where available, came from metadata supplied by the sample provider rather than from assay-based typing. Summary of the overall study and its limitations: Clinical and demographic metadata were provided uncurated, with the amount varying by source and participant.

Notes on this clone: This receptor's antigen is unknown. Per-base qualities were not stored, and no clone one base away is much larger.

The immunoSEQ Assay, a bias-controlled multiplex PCR, was used to amplify TCRbeta CDR3 regions from genomic DNA. Under the source paper's analysis protocol: Nucleated cell counts per sample were estimated from amplification of reference gene primers within the assay. To quantify the absolute abundance of each unique TCRbeta CDR3 rearrangement, sequence reads were collapsed and filtered. For each sample, productive Simpson clonality was calculated by taking the square root of Simpson's diversity index across productive rearrangements. In its TCRdb copy, this immuneACCESS table keeps in-frame sequences only and misses some clones. Where compared with another copy, unresolved V genes explain less than half of these, and the others have no known cause. Clonal size and the V and J genes are those of that table, whereas D and trimming came from the DNA. Here the sample has about 350,000 clones; 88% occur a single time. The top ten hold 0.85% to 1.3% of the sample.

In the prospective study, participants were about 18 to 100 years old, resided in 24 geographic areas of the United States, and were enrolled through a virtual design. In the prospective study, participants were assigned to cohorts based on the clinical history participants reported in a screening survey and a study questionnaire. Exposed participants were defined as having been in contact with someone with a PCR-confirmed or clinician-diagnosed COVID-19 case within 2 weeks of study entry. In the prospective study, mobile phlebotomists collected whole blood, serum and a nasopharyngeal or oropharyngeal swab from each participant. Additional blood draws and questionnaires over an approximately 2-month period could optionally be provided by prospective study participants. Before DNA extraction, prospective study blood samples were shipped either frozen or at room temperature. CDR1 and CDR2 are read off the germline V gene as KGHDR and SFDVKD. The CDR3 sequence holds 13 residues, the cysteine and phenylalanine included. Only CDR3 DNA remains: 39 bases, in frame from the first base. Trimming takes 6 bases from V and 8 bases from J, and the germline ends sit 13 bases apart.

The clonotype was recovered from a young woman who had been exposed to COVID-19. Sequencing was performed on PBMCs or T cells enriched from blood (not recorded which). The chain is encoded by TRBV24-1 joined to TRBJ2-1, and perhaps TRBD2 as D gene, on 7 matching bases. The CDR3 corresponds to CATSLGGRDEQFF. In nucleotide form, the sequence is TGTGCCACCAGTTTGGGGGGGCGGGATGAGCAGTTCTTC.